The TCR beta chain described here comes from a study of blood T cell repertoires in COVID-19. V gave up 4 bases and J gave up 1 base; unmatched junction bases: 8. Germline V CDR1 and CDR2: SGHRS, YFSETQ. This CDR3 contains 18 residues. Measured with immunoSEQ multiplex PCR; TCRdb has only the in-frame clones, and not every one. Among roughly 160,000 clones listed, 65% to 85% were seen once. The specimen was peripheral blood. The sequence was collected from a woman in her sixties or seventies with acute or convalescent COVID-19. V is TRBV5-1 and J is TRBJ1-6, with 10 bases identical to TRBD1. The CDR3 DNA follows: TGCGCCAGCAGCGCCGGAGGACAGGGGGGTTCCTATAATTCACCCCTCCACTTT. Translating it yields CASSAGGQGGSYNSPLHF.